This T cell receptor beta chain stems from a study of intratumoral heterogeneity in liver cancer. Background on the study: Patients were mostly male, median age approximately 63 years.

Tumour samples came from separate, distinct regions of the hepatocellular carcinoma nodule. Sequencing used immunoSEQ multiplex PCR; TCRdb keeps in-frame clones, though not all of them. In the table there are about 6,200 clones, 71% of which are singletons. The J segment lost 5 bases and the V segment lost 8 bases, leaving 10 bases of the junction unmatched. The CDR3 has 14 amino acids. CDR1 and CDR2 from the germline V gene are MNHNY and SVGAGI (reference sequence). The chain recombines TRBV6-6 with TRBJ2-7; 9 positions match TRBD1. The TCR originated in a woman between 65 and 79 years old with hepatocellular carcinoma. This material consisted of tumor tissue, taken before any cancer treatment. In DNA, the CDR3 is TGTGCCAGCCACCCCGGGGGACAGGGTCACGAGCAGTACTTC. It encodes CASHPGGQGHEQYF.